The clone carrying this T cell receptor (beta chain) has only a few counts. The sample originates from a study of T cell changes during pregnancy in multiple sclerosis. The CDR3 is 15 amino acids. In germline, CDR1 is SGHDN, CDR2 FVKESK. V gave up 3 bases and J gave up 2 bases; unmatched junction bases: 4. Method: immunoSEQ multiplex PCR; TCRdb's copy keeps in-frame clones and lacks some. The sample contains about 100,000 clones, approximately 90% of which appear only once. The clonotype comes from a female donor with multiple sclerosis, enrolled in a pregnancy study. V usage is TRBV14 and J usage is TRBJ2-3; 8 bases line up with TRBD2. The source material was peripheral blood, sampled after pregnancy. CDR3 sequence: CASSHRGGTTDTQYF. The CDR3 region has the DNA TGTGCCAGCAGCCATCGGGGGGGCACCACAGATACGCAGTATTTT.